These 8 T cell receptor beta chains were sequenced from one sample in a study of blood T cell repertoires in COVID-19. Some clones are missing from TCRdb's copy, which holds only in-frame ones; the method was immunoSEQ multiplex PCR. The table shows just over 90,000 clones, with 86% occurring only once. Sequencing was carried out using peripheral blood. Receptors originate from a woman aged 80 or over with acute or convalescent COVID-19.

This clone appeared once. The V gene is TRBV2, the J gene TRBJ2-7; possibly TRBD1 for D (7 bases). The CDR3 has 15 residues. Germline V gene lookup returns CDR1 SNHLY and CDR2 FYNNEI. Trimming took 4 bases from V and 0 from J, leaving 13 bases between them. In DNA form, the CDR3 reads TGTGCCAGCAGTGCCTCAGGGGGGAGCTCCTACGAGCAGTACTTC. It is translated as CASSASGGSSYEQYF. The entire variable domain, with the rest obtained from reference TRBV2 and TRBJ2-7, is as follows: EPEVTQTPSHQVTQMGQEVILRCVPISNHLYFYWYRQILGQKVEFLVSFYNNEISEKSEIFDDQFSVERPDGSNFTLKIRSTKLEDSAMYFCASSASGGSSYEQYFGPGTRLTVT.

The J gene is TRBJ2-1, the V gene TRBV5-1; tentative D call: TRBD1 (6 bases). This CDR3 spans 14 amino acids. Trimming pared 0 bases from V and 5 bases from J, leaving 9 bases between. Germline V lookup: CDR1 SGHRS, CDR2 YFSETQ. CDR3: CASSLDDRNNEQFF. Written as DNA, the CDR3 is TGCGCCAGCAGCTTGGATGACAGGAACAATGAGCAGTTCTTC.

This clone was detected only once. V gene TRBV2 combines with J gene TRBJ2-7, with TRBD1 as a possible D gene (6 bases). V gave up 0 bases and J gave up 2 bases, with 20 bases separating them. The V gene's germline CDR1 is SNHLY and CDR2 FYNNEI. The CDR3 has 18 amino acids. The CDR3 DNA reads TGTGCCAGCAGTGAAGCGCTCAGAGTACAGGGTGCGACCTACGAGCAGTACTTC. This gives the protein CASSEALRVQGATYEQYF.

V and J are TRBV11-3 and TRBJ2-3; D is unclear. Trimming took 0 bases from V and 5 from J, leaving 6 bases between them. The CDR3 is 13 amino acids. In germline, CDR1 is SGHNT, CDR2 YENEEA. DNA for the CDR3: TGTGCCAGCAGCTTAGAGCGGTTAGATACGCAGTATTTT. It codes for CASSLERLDTQYF.

The chain couples TRBV2 to TRBJ2-3, with a tentative D call TRBD2 (7 bases). CDR3 length: 15 residues. Trimming removed 4 bases at V and 1 base at J, with 12 bases between. Germline CDR1 and CDR2: SNHLY and FYNNEI. CDR3 region: CASSAGGGRTDTQYF. CDR3 DNA sequence: TGTGCCAGCAGTGCTGGGGGGGGGCGCACAGATACGCAGTATTTT.

The rearrangement links TRBV4-2 to TRBJ2-1; tentatively, D is TRBD1 (5 bases). V dropped 2 bases and J dropped 10 bases, with 15 bases sitting between them. The CDR3 loop spans 14 amino acids. CDR1 LGHNA and CDR2 YNFKEQ come from the germline V gene. CDR3 protein: CASSQSPGILEQFF. CDR3 coding DNA: TGTGCCAGCAGCCAAAGCCCAGGGATTTTGGAGCAGTTCTTC.

This chain joins TRBV3-1 (or the pseudogene TRBV3-2) and TRBJ2-7; 8 bases match TRBD2. The V gene end was trimmed by 2 bases and the J gene end by 7 bases; junction bases not matched to a gene: 10. This CDR3 is built from 15 residues. The germline V gene encodes CDR1 LGHDT and CDR2 YNNKEL (reference sequence). The CDR3 nucleotides are TGTGCCAGCAGCCAATATACCGGGGGGGCCCAGGAGCAGTACTTC. Protein: CASSQYTGGAQEQYF.

The chain combines TRBV4-1 with TRBJ2-7; D is possibly TRBD2 (6 bases). CDR1 and CDR2 from the germline V gene are MGHRA and YSYEKL. This CDR3 region has 15 residues. V lost 3 bases and J lost 4, with 16 bases in between. The CDR3 bases are TGCGCCAGCAGCCAGGGTTTGGGGGGTGGGTACGAGCAGTACTTC. Protein sequence: CASSQGLGGGYEQYF.